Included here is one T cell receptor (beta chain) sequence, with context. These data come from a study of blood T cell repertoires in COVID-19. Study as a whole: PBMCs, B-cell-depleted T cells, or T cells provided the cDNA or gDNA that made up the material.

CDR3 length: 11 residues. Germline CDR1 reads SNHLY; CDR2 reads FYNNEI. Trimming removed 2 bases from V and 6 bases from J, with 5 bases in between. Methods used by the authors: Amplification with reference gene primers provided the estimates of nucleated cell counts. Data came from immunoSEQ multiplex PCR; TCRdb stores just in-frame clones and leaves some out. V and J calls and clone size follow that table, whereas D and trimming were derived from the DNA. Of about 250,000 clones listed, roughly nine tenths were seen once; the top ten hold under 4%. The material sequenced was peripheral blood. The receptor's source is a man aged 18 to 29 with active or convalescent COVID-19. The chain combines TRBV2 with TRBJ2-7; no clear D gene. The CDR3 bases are TGTGCCAGCAGTGAATTAATCGAGCAGTACTTC. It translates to CASSELIEQYF.